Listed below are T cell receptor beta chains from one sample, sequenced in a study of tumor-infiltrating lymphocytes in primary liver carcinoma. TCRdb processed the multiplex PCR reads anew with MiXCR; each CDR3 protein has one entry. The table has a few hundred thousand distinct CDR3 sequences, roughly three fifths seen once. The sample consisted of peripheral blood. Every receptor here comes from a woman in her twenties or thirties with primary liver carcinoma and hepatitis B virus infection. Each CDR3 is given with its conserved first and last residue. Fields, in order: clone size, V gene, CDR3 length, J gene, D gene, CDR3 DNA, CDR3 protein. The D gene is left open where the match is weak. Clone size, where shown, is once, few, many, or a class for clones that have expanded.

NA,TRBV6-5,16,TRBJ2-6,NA,TGTGCCAGCAATCGGGACGCAAGGTTTGGGGCCAACGTCCTGACTTTC,CASNRDARFGANVLTF
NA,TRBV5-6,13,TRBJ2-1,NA,TGTGTCAGCAGCTCGTGGGAGAACAATGAGCAGTTCTTC,CVSSSWENNEQFF
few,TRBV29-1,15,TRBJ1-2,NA,TGCAGCGTCCTCCACATGGAGGGCCCTAACTATGGCTACACCTTC,CSVLHMEGPNYGYTF
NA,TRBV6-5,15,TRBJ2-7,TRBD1,TGTGCCAGCAGCCCGGAGACAGGGACCACGAACAAGCAGTACTTC,CASSPETGTTNKQYF
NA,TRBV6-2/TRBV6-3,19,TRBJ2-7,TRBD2,TGTACCAGCAGTACATTACGGACTAGCGGGCAGACCGGGTCCTACGAGCAGTACTTC,CTSSTLRTSGQTGSYEQYF
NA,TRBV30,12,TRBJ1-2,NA,TGTGCCCGGAACCAGGGAAGCTATGGCTACACCTTC,CARNQGSYGYTF
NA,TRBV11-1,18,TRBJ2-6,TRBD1,TGTGCCAGCAGCTTACCCCGACAGGGAAGATCTGGGGCCAACGTCCCGACTTTC,CASSLPRQGRSGANVPTF
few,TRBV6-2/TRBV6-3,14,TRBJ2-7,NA,TGTGCCAGCAGTTACGAGGTATCGGGCTACGAGCAGTACTTC,CASSYEVSGYEQYF
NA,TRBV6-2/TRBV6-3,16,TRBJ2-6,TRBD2,TGTGCCAGCGGGGCGGGAGGGCCATCTGGGGCCAACGTCCTGACTTTC,CASGAGGPSGANVLTF
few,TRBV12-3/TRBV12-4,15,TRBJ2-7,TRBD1,TGTGCCAGCAGTGGACAAACAGGGGTTTCCTACGAGCAGTACTTC,CASSGQTGVSYEQYF
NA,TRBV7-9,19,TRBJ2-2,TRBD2,TGTGCCAGCAGCCCGAGACTAGCGGGAGAACGGGCGAACACCGGGGAGCTGTTTTTT,CASSPRLAGERANTGELFF
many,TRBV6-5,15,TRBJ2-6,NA,TGTGCCAGCAGACCCGCCAGCTCTGGGGCCAACGTCCTGACTTTC,CASRPASSGANVLTF
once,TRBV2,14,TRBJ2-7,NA,TGTGCCAGCAGACCTAGTGTTGGCAAATACGAGCAGTACTTC,CASRPSVGKYEQYF
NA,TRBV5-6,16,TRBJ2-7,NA,TGTGCCAGCAGCTTGGTACTGCAGGGAGGTTCCTACGAGCAGTACTTC,CASSLVLQGGSYEQYF
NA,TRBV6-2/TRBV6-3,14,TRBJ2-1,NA,TGTGCCAGCAGTTACCCTAGCAGGGGAGGTGAGCAGTTCTTC,CASSYPSRGGEQFF
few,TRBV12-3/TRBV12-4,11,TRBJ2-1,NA,TGTGCCAGCAGTTTTGTAGATGAGCAGTTCTTC,CASSFVDEQFF
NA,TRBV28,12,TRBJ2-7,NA,TGTGCCAGCAGTTTATCTTCTCCCGAGCAGTACTTC,CASSLSSPEQYF
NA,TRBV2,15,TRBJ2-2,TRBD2,TGTGCCAGCAGTGGAACTAGCGGAGGGATCGGGGAGCTGTTTTTT,CASSGTSGGIGELFF
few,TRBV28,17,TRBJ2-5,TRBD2,TGTGCCAGCAGTTTTGGGACTAGTATTTTTTCAAGAGAGACCCAGTACTTC,CASSFGTSIFSRETQYF
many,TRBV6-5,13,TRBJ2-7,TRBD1,TGTGCCACGGTGGACAGGTCCCCCTACGAGCAGTACTTC,CATVDRSPYEQYF
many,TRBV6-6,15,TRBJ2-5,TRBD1,TGTGCCAGCACCCTCCAGACAGGGATAGGGGAGACCCAGTACTTC,CASTLQTGIGETQYF
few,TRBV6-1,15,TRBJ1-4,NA,TGTGCCAGCAGCGAAGGGACTACAGCTAATGAAAAACTGTTTTTT,CASSEGTTANEKLFF
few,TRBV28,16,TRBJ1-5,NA,TGTGCCAGCAGTTTTCGGGGGCCTTTCGGCAATCAGCCCCAGCATTTT,CASSFRGPFGNQPQHF
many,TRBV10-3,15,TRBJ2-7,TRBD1,TGTGCCATCAGAGGAGCCGGGACAGGGGGCGAAGAGCAGTACTTC,CAIRGAGTGGEEQYF
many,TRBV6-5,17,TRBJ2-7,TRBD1,TGTGCCAGCAGTTACTCCTCGGGACAGGGAGGCTCCTACGAGCAGTACTTC,CASSYSSGQGGSYEQYF
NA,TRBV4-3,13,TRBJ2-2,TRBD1,TGCGCCAGCAGCACCAGGGGGACCGGGGAGCTGTTTTTT,CASSTRGTGELFF
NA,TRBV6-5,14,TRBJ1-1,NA,TGTGCCAGCGTAGACTTGAGGGTCGGCACTGAAGCTTTCTTT,CASVDLRVGTEAFF
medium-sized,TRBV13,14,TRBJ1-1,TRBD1,TGTGCCAGCAGGACAGGGGGTGCAAACACTGAAGCTTTCTTT,CASRTGGANTEAFF
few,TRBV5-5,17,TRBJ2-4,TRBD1,TGTGCCAGCAGCTTGGGGGGACAGGGAGGTCGGAGAAACATTCAGTACTTC,CASSLGGQGGRRNIQYF
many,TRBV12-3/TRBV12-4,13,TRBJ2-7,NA,TGTGCCAGCAGTTTGGGCACTACCTACGAGCAGTACTTC,CASSLGTTYEQYF
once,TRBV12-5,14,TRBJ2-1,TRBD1,TGTGCTAGTGGTCGGGACAGGGTTAACAATGAGCAGTTCTTC,CASGRDRVNNEQFF
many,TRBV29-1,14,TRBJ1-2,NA,TGCAGCGTTTATGCGCGGTCCTCGAGGTATGGCTACACCTTC,CSVYARSSRYGYTF
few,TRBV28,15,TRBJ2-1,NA,TGTGCCAGCAGTTCAAGGGAGAGGCAAGGCAATGAGCAGTTCTTC,CASSSRERQGNEQFF
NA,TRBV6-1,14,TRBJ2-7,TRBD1,TGTGCCAGCAGACCGAGACAGGGTAACTACGAGCAGTACTTC,CASRPRQGNYEQYF
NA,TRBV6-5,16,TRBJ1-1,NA,TGTGCCAGCAGCTCTGGATGGGCCGGGGAAGGAACTGAAGCTTTCTTT,CASSSGWAGEGTEAFF
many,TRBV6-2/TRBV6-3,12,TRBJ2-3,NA,TGTGCCAGCAGTTTCCCACATGGGACGCAGTATTTT,CASSFPHGTQYF
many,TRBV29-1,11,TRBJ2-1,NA,TGCAGCGTCCGACTAACCAATGAGCAGTTCTTC,CSVRLTNEQFF
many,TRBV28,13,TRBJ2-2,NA,TGTGCCAGCAGTTCCCTTTCCACCGGGGAGCTGTTTTTT,CASSSLSTGELFF
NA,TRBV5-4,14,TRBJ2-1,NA,TGTGCCAGCAGCCGGGGACAACCTTACAATGAGCAGTTCTTC,CASSRGQPYNEQFF
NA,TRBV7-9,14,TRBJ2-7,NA,TGTGCCAGCAGCTTACCGCGTCCCCTTGACGAGCAGTACTTC,CASSLPRPLDEQYF
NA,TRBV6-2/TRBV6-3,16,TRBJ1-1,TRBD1,TGTGCCAGCAGTCTCGGACAGGCCGCGGGTTGGTCTGAAGCTTTCTTT,CASSLGQAAGWSEAFF
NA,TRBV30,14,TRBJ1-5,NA,TGTGCCTGGAGTGGTAGGACTAACAATCAGCCCCAGCATTTT,CAWSGRTNNQPQHF
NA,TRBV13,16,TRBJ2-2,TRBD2,TGTGCCAGCAGCTCGGCCGGACTAGCGGTCACCGGGGAGCTGTTTTTT,CASSSAGLAVTGELFF
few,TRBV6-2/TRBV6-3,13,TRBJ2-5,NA,TGTGCCAGCAGACGACAGAGCCAAGAGACCCAGTACTTC,CASRRQSQETQYF
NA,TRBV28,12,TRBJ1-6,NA,TGTGCCAGCAGTTTGGGTAATTCACCCCTCCACTTT,CASSLGNSPLHF
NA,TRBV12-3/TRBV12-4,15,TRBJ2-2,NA,TGTGCCAGCCGGGGGTGGGACACGAACACCGAGGAACTATTTTTT,CASRGWDTNTEELFF
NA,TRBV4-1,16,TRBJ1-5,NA,TGCGCCAGCAGCCTAAAGAAACAGGGTTCAGCAGATACGCAGCATTTT,CASSLKKQGSADTQHF
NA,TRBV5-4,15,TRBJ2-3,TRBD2,TGTGCCAGCAGCTTTCGGCGGGAGACGGCAGATACGCAGTATTTT,CASSFRRETADTQYF